A single sample gave rise to the 32 T cell receptor beta chains below, sequenced in a study of Ad26.COV2.S vaccination and SARS-CoV-2 variants. Treatment defined: roughly 20 received Ad26.COV2.S at low or high dose, single or two shots; about 5 received placebo; per-sample allocation not given. On day 63 after the first injection, vaccine and placebo recipients gave samples. Profiled with immunoSEQ multiplex PCR; TCRdb holds only in-frame clones, not every one. Among about 240,000 clones listed, 88% were seen once. The specimen was peripheral blood, collected in a trial of Ad26.COV2.S vaccine versus placebo. These receptor sequences come from a person aged 18-60 years who received the Ad26.COV2.S COVID-19 vaccine or a placebo.

A note on this clone: Other nucleotide sequences in the sample specify the same CDR3. The V gene is TRBV18, the J gene TRBJ2-7; D is possibly TRBD1 or TRBD2 (5 bases each). This CDR3 is built from 13 residues. V was pared by 0 bases and J by 2 bases, with 5 bases between. Germline CDR1 is KGHSH and CDR2 is LQKENI. Written as DNA, the CDR3 is TGTGCCAGCTCACCACCGGGACCCTACGAGCAGTACTTC. It yields the protein CASSPPGPYEQYF.

This clone appeared many times. The V and J genes are TRBV6-2 or TRBV6-3 and TRBJ2-7; 8 bases are shared with TRBD2. This CDR3 has 14 residues. Germline lookup yields CDR1 MNHEY and CDR2 SVGEGT. V lost 6 bases, J lost 1 base, and 5 bases stayed unmatched. CDR3 residues: CASSPGGVSYEQYF. As DNA, the CDR3 is TGTGCCAGCAGCCCGGGGGGGGTGTCCTACGAGCAGTACTTC.

The rearrangement links TRBV5-1 to TRBJ2-4; weak D call: TRBD2 (5 bases). The V and J ends lost 0 bases and 2 bases respectively, with 15 bases between them. The CDR3 is made up of 17 amino acids. Germline lookup yields CDR1 SGHRS and CDR2 YFSETQ. The DNA of the CDR3 is TGCGCCAGCAGCTTGGCCCCGGCAGCGGCTACCAAAAACATTCAGTACTTC. Translation gives CASSLAPAAATKNIQYF.

This clone was picked up one time. The rearrangement uses TRBV19 and TRBJ1-5, with 9 bases matching TRBD1. V shed 7 bases, J shed 7 bases, and the junction held 8 bases outside the gene matches. The CDR3 totals 14 residues. In germline, CDR1 is LNHDA, CDR2 SQIVND (reference sequence). CDR3 region: CASTGQGKGQPQHF. In DNA, the CDR3 is TGTGCCAGTACCGGACAGGGGAAGGGGCAGCCCCAGCATTTT.

This clone has a single count. The V call is TRBV19, the J call TRBJ2-2; 11 positions agree with TRBD2. Per the germline V gene, CDR1 is LNHDA and CDR2 is SQIVND (reference sequence). CDR3 length: 18 amino acids. V lost 4 bases to trimming and J lost 7 bases; unmatched junction nucleotides: 14. DNA for the CDR3: TGTGCCAGTAGTACTGGAGGGCGACTAGCGGGATATCACGGGGAGCTGTTTTTT. The encoded protein is CASSTGGRLAGYHGELFF.

This clone was seen just once. This chain links TRBV6-2 or TRBV6-3 with TRBJ2-2; no reliable D call. This CDR3 has 14 amino acids. Germline V gives CDR1 MNHEY, CDR2 SVGEGT. V was trimmed by 5 bases and J by 4 bases, leaving 11 bases between them. The CDR3 nucleotides are TGTGCCAGCAGTCCGTATGGTTCCACCGGGGAGCTGTTTTTT. Protein product: CASSPYGSTGELFF.

V gene TRBV5-1 combines with J gene TRBJ1-6; possible D gene TRBD1, 6 bases. The CDR3 contains 14 residues. V was trimmed by 2 bases and J by 8 bases, leaving 11 bases between them. Germline V gene data show CDR1 as SGHRS and CDR2 as YFSETQ. DNA of the CDR3: TGCGCCAGCAGCTTTAAACAGGGCGATTCACCCCTCCACTTT. Protein product: CASSFKQGDSPLHF.

The chain uses TRBV14 and TRBJ2-1; a weak D match, TRBD2 (5 bases). The V end was cut by 2 bases, the J end by 8 bases, with 13 bases between. The CDR3 consists of 14 residues. Per germline, CDR1 SGHDN and CDR2 FVKESK. In DNA, the CDR3 is TGTGCCAGCAGCCAATTGGAGAGGCGGGATGAGCAGTTCTTC. This sequence encodes CASSQLERRDEQFF.

The V gene is TRBV11-2, the J gene TRBJ2-7; no clear D gene. The ends were cut back, 5 bases at V and 4 bases at J, with 6 bases in the middle. Germline V gives CDR1 SGHAT, CDR2 FQNNGV. The CDR3 covers 11 residues. The CDR3 sequence: CASSTDYEQYF. CDR3 in DNA: TGTGCCAGCAGCACCGATTACGAGCAGTACTTC.

The chain joins TRBV7-2 to TRBJ2-7; a weak D match, TRBD2 (5 bases). The CDR3 has 14 residues. V lost 3 bases and J lost 5, with 14 bases in between. Germline assignment: CDR1 SGHTA and CDR2 FQGNSA. In nucleotides, the CDR3 is TGTGCCAGCAGCTTCGGACTCGTAGGACACGAGCAGTACTTC. Protein product: CASSFGLVGHEQYF. Full variable domain (remainder filled in from reference TRBV7-2 and TRBJ2-7): GAGVSQSPSNKVTEKGKDVELRCDPISGHTALYWYRQSLGQGLEFLIYFQGNSAPDKSGLPSDRFSAERTGGSVSTLTIQRTQQEDSAVYLCASSFGLVGHEQYFGPGTRLTVT.

This sequence joins TRBV7-9 and TRBJ2-3; TRBD2 agrees at 10 bases. The V segment lost 3 bases and the J segment 3 bases; nucleotides outside the gene matches: 9. The CDR3 totals 17 residues. CDR1 and CDR2 (germline): SEHNR, FQNEAQ (reference sequence). CDR3 in amino acids: CASSFIPSGGGTDTQYF. CDR3 DNA sequence: TGTGCCAGCAGCTTCATTCCCAGCGGGGGGGGTACAGATACGCAGTATTTT.

The chain combines TRBV4-1 with TRBJ2-1; D unresolved. V dropped 0 bases and J dropped 12 bases, with 6 bases sitting between them. The CDR3 runs 11 residues. The germline V gene has CDR1 MGHRA and CDR2 YSYEKL. CDR3 DNA sequence: TGCGCCAGCAGCCAAGATGGGGTGCAGTTCTTC. It specifies CASSQDGVQFF.

The chain joins TRBV18 to TRBJ2-5; D remains unclear. The germline V and J ends were trimmed by 3 bases and 4 bases, with 12 bases remaining between them. Germline V lookup: CDR1 KGHSH, CDR2 LQKENI. The CDR3 has 14 residues. CDR3 loop: CASSPDVPLETQYF. CDR3 DNA: TGTGCCAGCTCACCGGACGTACCTTTAGAGACCCAGTACTTC.

CDR3: CASSLKLGNSEAFF. As DNA, the CDR3 is TGTGCCAGCAGTTTAAAGTTGGGGAATTCTGAAGCTTTCTTT. The rearrangement links TRBV2 to TRBJ1-1; D is uncertain. Germline values: CDR1 SNHLY, CDR2 FYNNEI. There are 14 residues in the CDR3. V was pared by 5 bases and J by 6 bases, with 16 bases between.

V and J are TRBV7-9 and TRBJ2-3; D is ambiguous. The CDR3 loop spans 15 amino acids. The V gene lost 3 bases and the J gene lost 1 base, with 11 bases spanning the gap. The germline gives CDR1 SEHNR, CDR2 FQNEAQ (reference sequence). The CDR3 sequence is CASSFSRAGTDTQYF. CDR3 DNA sequence: TGTGCCAGCAGCTTTTCCCGGGCTGGCACAGATACGCAGTATTTT.

In this sample, this clone turned up a few times. The chain has TRBV28 and TRBJ2-7, with D possibly matching TRBD1 (6 bases). V lost 10 bases, J lost 0 bases, and 13 bases lay in between. Germline CDR1 and CDR2: MDHEN and SYDVKM. The CDR3 spans 13 residues. This CDR3 reads CATLTGNSYEQYF. The CDR3 DNA reads TGTGCCACCCTAACAGGGAACTCCTACGAGCAGTACTTC.

The V and J genes are TRBV29-1 and TRBJ2-4; the D is unclear. The V end was cut by 4 bases, the J end by 0 bases, with 4 bases between. The CDR3 totals 12 residues. Germline V CDR1 and CDR2: SQVTM, ANQGSEA. The CDR3 bases are TGCAGCGTTGGGGGAGCCAAAAACATTCAGTACTTC. Its translation: CSVGGAKNIQYF. Looking up the rest from reference TRBV29-1 and TRBJ2-4 gives the full variable domain: SAVISQKPSRDICQRGTSLTIQCQVDSQVTMMFWYRQQPGQSLTLIATANQGSEATYESGFVIDKFPISRPNLTFSTLTVSNMSPEDSSIYLCSVGGAKNIQYFGAGTRLSVL.

This clone turned up a few times. V and J are TRBV28 and TRBJ2-3; 7 positions agree with TRBD1. This CDR3 comprises 14 residues. CDR1 and CDR2 from the germline V gene are MDHEN and SYDVKM. With V trimmed by 8 bases and J by 1 base, 6 bases remained unmatched. The CDR3 nucleotides are TGTGCCAGCGCCGACCAGGGGGGCACAGATACGCAGTATTTT. Its translation: CASADQGGTDTQYF.

V gene TRBV30 combines with J gene TRBJ2-1, with D perhaps matching TRBD1 (6 bases). Germline V gene data show CDR1 as GTSNPN and CDR2 as SVGIG (reference sequence). Trimming took 4 bases from V and 0 from J, leaving 10 bases between them. The length of the CDR3 is 14 residues. DNA for the CDR3: TGTGCCTGGATGGACAGCCGCTCCTACAATGAGCAGTTCTTC. This sequence encodes CAWMDSRSYNEQFF.

The rearrangement links TRBV7-2 to TRBJ1-4; 7 nucleotides agree with TRBD1. The CDR3 spans 14 residues. With 2 bases clipped from V and 8 bases from J, the junction kept 5 bases outside the gene matches. CDR1 and CDR2 from the germline V gene are SGHTA and FQGNSA. CDR3 protein: CASSLLGTVEKLFF. DNA of the CDR3: TGTGCCAGCAGCTTATTAGGGACAGTCGAAAAACTGTTTTTT.

The CDR3, as DNA: TGTGCGCCCGGGGGGGGCACAGGAGCTGACGTCCTGACTTTC. Translated: CAPGGGTGADVLTF. This rearrangement joins TRBV10-3 to TRBJ2-6, with 8 bases aligning to TRBD2. The CDR3 is made up of 14 amino acids. The V gene's germline CDR1 is ENHRY and CDR2 SYGVKD.

V and J are TRBV16 and TRBJ2-7; D is perhaps TRBD2 (6 bases). With 3 bases removed from V and 0 bases from J, the gap between germline ends came to 15 bases. Germline assignment: CDR1 KGHSY and CDR2 FQNENV. The CDR3 has 16 residues. For the CDR3, the DNA is TGTGCCAGCAGCCAGTACCGGGACGGGAGCTCCTACGAGCAGTACTTC. This codes for CASSQYRDGSSYEQYF.

V is TRBV13 and J is TRBJ2-2; 12 positions agree with TRBD2. V shed 5 bases, J shed 7 bases, and the junction held 5 bases outside the gene matches. Germline V lookup: CDR1 PRHDT, CDR2 FYEKMQ (reference sequence). CDR3 size: 15 residues. CDR3 amino acids: CASSPSGGAVGELFF. CDR3 coding DNA: TGTGCCAGCAGCCCTAGCGGGGGGGCAGTCGGGGAGCTGTTTTTT.

The V call is TRBV28, the J call TRBJ2-1, with D unclear. The CDR3 contains 14 residues. Deletions cut 2 bases from V and 8 bases from J, with 13 bases between. Germline values: CDR1 MDHEN, CDR2 SYDVKM. In DNA, the CDR3 is TGTGCCAGCAGTTTACCCATACGGGTCGATGAGCAGTTCTTC. Amino acids: CASSLPIRVDEQFF.

About this clone itself: Other DNA sequences within the sample encode an identical CDR3. The chain joins TRBV5-1 to TRBJ2-6; no clear D gene. V lost 1 base and J lost 1, with 0 bases in between. CDR3 length equals 13 residues. CDR1 and CDR2 (germline): SGHRS, YFSETQ. The CDR3 sequence is CASSLSGANVLTF. CDR3 nucleotide sequence: TGCGCCAGCAGCTTGTCTGGGGCCAACGTCCTGACTTTC.

V is TRBV7-8 and J is TRBJ2-5; weak D call: TRBD2 (6 bases). Per germline, CDR1 SGHVS and CDR2 FQNEAQ. The CDR3 spans 16 residues. Trimming shortened V by 2 bases and J by 5 bases, and 18 bases separated the two germline ends. CDR3 DNA: TGTGCCAGCAGCTTACCCCTTGGAGGGGCTTGGGAGACCCAGTACTTC. It specifies CASSLPLGGAWETQYF.

This clone was seen only a few times. The chain uses TRBV19 and TRBJ2-1; TRBD2 matches at 15 bases. Germline assignment: CDR1 LNHDA and CDR2 SQIVND (reference sequence). The V gene end was trimmed by 7 bases and the J gene end by 7 bases; junction bases not matched to a gene: 8. The CDR3 totals 16 residues. The CDR3 region has the DNA TGTGCCAGTACCATCCCGGGACTAGCGGGAGGAAATGAGCAGTTCTTC. Translated, it gives CASTIPGLAGGNEQFF.

J is TRBJ1-1 and V is TRBV6-5; 7 nucleotides agree with TRBD1. This CDR3 has 12 amino acids. V was pared by 4 bases and J by 10 bases, with 6 bases of the junction left unmatched. Germline V gene lookup returns CDR1 MNHEY and CDR2 SVGAGI. This CDR3 reads CASSSRGVGAFF. CDR3 nucleotides: TGTGCCAGCAGTTCCAGGGGGGTAGGAGCTTTCTTT.

The chain carries TRBV6-1 and TRBJ2-2; no reliable D call. Germline CDR1 is MNHNS and CDR2 is SASEGT. Between the trimmed V and J ends, which lost 4 bases and 3 bases, there was a span of 15 bases. The CDR3 is made up of 16 amino acids. CDR3 in amino acids: CASSAVWNGDTGELFF. The CDR3 region has the DNA TGTGCCAGCAGTGCGGTTTGGAATGGGGACACCGGGGAGCTGTTTTTT.

This sequence joins TRBV19 and TRBJ1-6; D is possibly TRBD1 (5 bases). The CDR3 is 14 residues long. The germline gives CDR1 LNHDA, CDR2 SQIVND (reference sequence). Trimming cost V 1 base and J 6 bases, with 7 bases left between them. Here the CDR3 reads CASSIGDSNSPLHF. CDR3 nucleotides: TGTGCCAGTAGTATAGGGGACTCTAATTCACCCCTCCACTTT.

Remarks on this clone: Additional DNA sequences in this sample encode the identical CDR3. V usage is TRBV9 and J usage is TRBJ2-7; 12 nucleotides line up with TRBD2. This CDR3 contains 15 residues. Germline CDR1 reads SGDLS; CDR2 reads YYNGEE. V lost 1 base and J lost 2; bases outside the gene matches: 1. The CDR3, as DNA: TGTGCCAGCAGCGTATCTAGCGGGGGGGCCTACGAGCAGTACTTC. It translates to CASSVSSGGAYEQYF.

The CDR3 nucleotides read TGTGCCAGCAGCCAAGGGGCCCGGAGGGCAGCTTTCTTT. This translates into CASSQGARRAAFF. The chain links TRBV14 to TRBJ1-1; D remains unclear. Germline lookup yields CDR1 SGHDN and CDR2 FVKESK. The CDR3 has 13 amino acids. The V and J ends lost 1 base and 10 bases respectively, with 13 bases between them.